These 5 T cell receptor beta chains were all obtained from the same sample, sequenced in a study of regulatory T cells in long-lasting Graves disease. Building of the TCR beta libraries involved iRepertoire HTBI primers and Arm-PCR of CDR3 regions. TCRdb independently ran MiXCR on the multiplex PCR reads; one entry per CDR3 protein. This sample carries a few hundred thousand distinct CDR3 sequences, 18% of them seen once, and the ten largest clones take 13% to 15%. Time point given: newly diagnosed GD, antithyroid drugs for less than 3 months. Following extraction of RNA from PBMCs, that RNA was used to make the TCR library. The same sample was also used in a study of T cells in Graves' hyperthyroidism and ophthalmopathy.

The input for sequencing was peripheral blood mononuclear cells (PBMCs), taken at new diagnosis, from a patient treated with antithyroid drugs. These receptors all stem from a woman aged 25 to 39 with Graves disease.

This clonotype was seen only once. V gene TRBV27 combines with J gene TRBJ2-1; 12 bases map to TRBD2. Germline V gives CDR1 MNHEY, CDR2 SMNVEV (reference sequence). The J segment lost 5 bases and the V segment lost 6 bases, leaving 5 bases of the junction unmatched. The CDR3 has 15 amino acids. The CDR3 region has the DNA TGTGCCAGCAGCCCTAGCGGGGGGGGGCACAATGAGCAGTTCTTC. It translates to CASSPSGGGHNEQFF.

This chain joins TRBV15 and TRBJ2-7; TRBD1 aligns across 7 bases. Germline-derived CDR1 and CDR2 are LNHNV and YYDKDF (reference sequence). The CDR3 is 13 amino acids. Trimming took 2 bases from V and 3 from J; bases not matched to a gene: 1. The CDR3 here is CATSRYRGYEQYF. The DNA of the CDR3 is TGTGCCACCAGCAGATACAGGGGCTACGAGCAGTACTTC. The whole variable domain, filled in from reference TRBV15 and TRBJ2-7, reads DAMVIQNPRYQVTQFGKPVTLSCSQTLNHNVMYWYQQKSSQAPKLLFHYYDKDFNNEADTPDNFQSRRPNTSFCFLDIRSPGLGDTAMYLCATSRYRGYEQYFGPGTRLTVT.

Worth noting for this clonotype: One end of the junction does not line up with germline, which may come from a read error. The genes are TRBV6-1 and TRBJ2-3, with D unresolved. The CDR3 covers 16 residues. The germline gives CDR1 MNHNS, CDR2 SASEGT. Here the CDR3 reads CASGEAAYTSTDTQYF. Written as DNA, the CDR3 is TGTGCCAGCGGTGAAGCCGCGTATACTAGCACAGATACGCAGTATTTT.

This clonotype was picked up many times. The chain combines TRBV2 with TRBJ1-5, with D perhaps TRBD1 (6 bases). Trimming removed 4 bases from V and 3 bases from J, with 13 bases in between. Germline assignment: CDR1 SNHLY and CDR2 FYNNEI. The CDR3 runs to 15 residues. Here the CDR3 DNA reads TGTGCCAGCAGTGTGGCAGGGGCCGCCAATCAGCCCCAGCATTTT. Its translation: CASSVAGAANQPQHF.

There are many counts of this clonotype. V and J are TRBV20-1 and TRBJ1-5; TRBD1 matches at 8 bases. The CDR3 consists of 13 residues. Per the germline V gene, CDR1 is DFQATT and CDR2 is SNEGSKA (reference sequence). V shed 4 bases and J 9 bases; nucleotides not matched to a gene: 8. CDR3 sequence (DNA): TGCAGTGCTAATGACAGGGGTGAGGGGCCCCAGCATTTT. Translated, it gives CSANDRGEGPQHF.